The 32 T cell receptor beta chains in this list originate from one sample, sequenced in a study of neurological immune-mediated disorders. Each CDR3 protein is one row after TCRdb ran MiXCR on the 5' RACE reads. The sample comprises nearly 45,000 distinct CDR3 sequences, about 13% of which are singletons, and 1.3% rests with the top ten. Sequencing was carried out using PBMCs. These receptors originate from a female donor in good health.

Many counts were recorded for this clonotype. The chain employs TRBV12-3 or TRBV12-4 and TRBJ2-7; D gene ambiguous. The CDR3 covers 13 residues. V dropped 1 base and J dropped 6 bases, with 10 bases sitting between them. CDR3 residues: CASSLVPLGEQYF. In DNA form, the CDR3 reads TGTGCCAGCAGTTTAGTCCCATTGGGCGAGCAGTACTTC.

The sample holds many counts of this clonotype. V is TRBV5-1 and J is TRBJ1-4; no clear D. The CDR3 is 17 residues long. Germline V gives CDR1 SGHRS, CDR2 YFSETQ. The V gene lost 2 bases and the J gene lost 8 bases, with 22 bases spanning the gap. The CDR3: CASSLVPWAGMPEKLFF. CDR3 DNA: TGCGCCAGCAGCTTAGTACCTTGGGCAGGCATGCCCGAAAAACTGTTTTTT.

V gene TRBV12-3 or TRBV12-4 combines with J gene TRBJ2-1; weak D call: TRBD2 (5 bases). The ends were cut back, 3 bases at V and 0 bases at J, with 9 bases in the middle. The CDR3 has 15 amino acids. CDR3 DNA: TGTGCCAGCAGTTTCCGGGAAAGCTCCTACAATGAGCAGTTCTTC. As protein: CASSFRESSYNEQFF.

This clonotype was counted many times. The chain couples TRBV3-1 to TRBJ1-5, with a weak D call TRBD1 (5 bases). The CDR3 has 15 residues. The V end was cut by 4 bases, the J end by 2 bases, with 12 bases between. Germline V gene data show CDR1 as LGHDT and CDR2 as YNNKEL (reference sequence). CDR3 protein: CASSPRGEGNQPQHF. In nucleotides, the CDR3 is TGTGCCAGCAGCCCCCGGGGGGAAGGCAATCAGCCCCAGCATTTT.

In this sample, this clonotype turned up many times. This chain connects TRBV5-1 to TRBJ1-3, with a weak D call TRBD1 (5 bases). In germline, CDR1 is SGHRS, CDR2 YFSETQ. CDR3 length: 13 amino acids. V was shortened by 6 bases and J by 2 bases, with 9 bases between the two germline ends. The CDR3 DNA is TGCGCCAGCAAGGCAGGGACTGGAAACACCATATATTTT. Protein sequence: CASKAGTGNTIYF.

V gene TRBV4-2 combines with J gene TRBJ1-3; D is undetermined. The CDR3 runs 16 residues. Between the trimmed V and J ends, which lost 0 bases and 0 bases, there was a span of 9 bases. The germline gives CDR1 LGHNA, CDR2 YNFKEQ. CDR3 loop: CASSQDSAVSGNTIYF. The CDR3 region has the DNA TGTGCCAGCAGCCAAGATTCGGCAGTCTCTGGAAACACCATATATTTT.

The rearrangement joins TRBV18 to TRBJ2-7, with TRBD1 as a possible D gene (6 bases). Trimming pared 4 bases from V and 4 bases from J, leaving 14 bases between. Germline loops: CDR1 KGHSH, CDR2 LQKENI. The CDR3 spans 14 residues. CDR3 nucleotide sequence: TGTGCCAGCTCACAGGGACAAGCAGAGTACGAGCAGTACTTC. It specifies CASSQGQAEYEQYF.

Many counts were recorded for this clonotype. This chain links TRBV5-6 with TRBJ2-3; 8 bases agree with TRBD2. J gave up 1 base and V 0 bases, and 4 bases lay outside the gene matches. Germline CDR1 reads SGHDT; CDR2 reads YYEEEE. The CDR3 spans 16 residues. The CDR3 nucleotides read TGTGCCAGCAGCTTGGCCTTCGGGGGGGGCACAGATACGCAGTATTTT. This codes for CASSLAFGGGTDTQYF.

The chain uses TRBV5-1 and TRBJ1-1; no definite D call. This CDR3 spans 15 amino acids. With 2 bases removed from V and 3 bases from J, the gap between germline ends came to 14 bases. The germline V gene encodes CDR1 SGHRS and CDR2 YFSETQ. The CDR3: CASSFRSRWDTEAFF. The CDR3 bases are TGCGCCAGCAGCTTCCGATCCAGGTGGGACACTGAAGCTTTCTTT. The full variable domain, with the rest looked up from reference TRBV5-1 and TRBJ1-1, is KAGVTQTPRYLIKTRGQQVTLSCSPISGHRSVSWYQQTPGQGLQFLFEYFSETQRNKGNFPGRFSGRQFSNSRSEMNVSTLELGDSALYLCASSFRSRWDTEAFFGQGTRLTVV.

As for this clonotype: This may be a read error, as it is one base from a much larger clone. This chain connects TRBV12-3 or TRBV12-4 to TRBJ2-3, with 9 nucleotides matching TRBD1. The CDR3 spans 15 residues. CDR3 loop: CAISYTGGRTDTQYF. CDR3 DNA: TGTGCCATCAGTTATACAGGGGGCAGGACAGATACGCAGTATTTT.

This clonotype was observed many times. DNA for the CDR3: TGTGCCAGCAACAGCCAGACTAGATCGAACACCGGGGAGCTGTTTTTT. Encoded protein: CASNSQTRSNTGELFF. The rearrangement links TRBV6-5 to TRBJ2-2, with TRBD2 as a possible D gene (6 bases). This CDR3 spans 16 amino acids. V lost 7 bases, J lost 0 bases, and 15 bases lay in between. Germline loops: CDR1 MNHEY, CDR2 SVGAGI.

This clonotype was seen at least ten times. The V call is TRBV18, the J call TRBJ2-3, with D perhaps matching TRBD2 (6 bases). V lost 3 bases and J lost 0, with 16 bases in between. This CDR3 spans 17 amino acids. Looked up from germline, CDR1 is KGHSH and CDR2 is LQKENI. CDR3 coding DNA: TGTGCCAGCTCACCCAGGGACTTGGAGGTTAGCACAGATACGCAGTATTTT. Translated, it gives CASSPRDLEVSTDTQYF.

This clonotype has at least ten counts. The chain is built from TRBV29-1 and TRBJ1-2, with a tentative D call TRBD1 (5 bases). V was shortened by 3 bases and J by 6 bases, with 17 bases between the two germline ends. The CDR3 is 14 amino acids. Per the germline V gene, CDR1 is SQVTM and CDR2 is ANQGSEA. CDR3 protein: CSVEEGLGEHGYTF. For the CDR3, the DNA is TGCAGCGTTGAGGAGGGGCTGGGCGAACATGGCTACACCTTC.

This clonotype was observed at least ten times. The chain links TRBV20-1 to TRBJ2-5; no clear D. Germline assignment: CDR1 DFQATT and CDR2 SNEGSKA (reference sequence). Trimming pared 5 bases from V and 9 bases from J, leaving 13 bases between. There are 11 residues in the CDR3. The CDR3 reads CSALASLSQYF. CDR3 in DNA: TGCAGTGCTCTTGCGAGTTTGTCCCAGTACTTC.

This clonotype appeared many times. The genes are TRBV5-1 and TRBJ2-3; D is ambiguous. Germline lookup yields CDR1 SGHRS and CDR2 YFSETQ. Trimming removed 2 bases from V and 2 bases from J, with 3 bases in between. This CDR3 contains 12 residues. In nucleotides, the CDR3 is TGCGCCAGCAGCTTAAACACAGATACGCAGTATTTT. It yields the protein CASSLNTDTQYF.

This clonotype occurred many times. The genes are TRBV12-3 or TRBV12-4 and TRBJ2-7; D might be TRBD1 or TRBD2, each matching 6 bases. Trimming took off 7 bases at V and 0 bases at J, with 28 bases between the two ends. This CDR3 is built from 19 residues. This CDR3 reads CASTLGWGRGGQSSYEQYF. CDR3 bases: TGTGCCAGCACCCTAGGGTGGGGGCGGGGCGGACAAAGCTCCTACGAGCAGTACTTC.

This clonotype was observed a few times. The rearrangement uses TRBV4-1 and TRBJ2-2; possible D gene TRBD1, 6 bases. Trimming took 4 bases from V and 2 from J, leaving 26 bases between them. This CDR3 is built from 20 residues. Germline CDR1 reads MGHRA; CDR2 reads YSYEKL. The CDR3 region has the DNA TGCGCCAGCAGCCCTAAATACTTTTTCAGGGGCCAAACAAACACCGGGGAGCTGTTTTTT. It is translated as CASSPKYFFRGQTNTGELFF.

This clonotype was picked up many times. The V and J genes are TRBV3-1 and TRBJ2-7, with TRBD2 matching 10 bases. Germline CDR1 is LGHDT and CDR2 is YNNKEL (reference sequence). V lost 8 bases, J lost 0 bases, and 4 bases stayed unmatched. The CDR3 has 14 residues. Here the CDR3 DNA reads TGTGCCAGCGGCGGACTAGCGGACTCCTACGAGCAGTACTTC. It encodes CASGGLADSYEQYF.

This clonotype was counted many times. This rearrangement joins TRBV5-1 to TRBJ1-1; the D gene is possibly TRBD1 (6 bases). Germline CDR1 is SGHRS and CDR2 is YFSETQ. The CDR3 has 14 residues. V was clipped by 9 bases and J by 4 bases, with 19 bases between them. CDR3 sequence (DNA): TGCGCCACCAATCCCGGACGAGGGGGCACTGAAGCTTTCTTT. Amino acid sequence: CATNPGRGGTEAFF.

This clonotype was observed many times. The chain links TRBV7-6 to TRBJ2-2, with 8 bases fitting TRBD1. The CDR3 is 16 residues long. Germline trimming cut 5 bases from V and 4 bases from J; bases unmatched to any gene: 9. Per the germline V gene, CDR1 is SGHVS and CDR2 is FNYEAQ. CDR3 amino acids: CASSITGTGRTGELFF. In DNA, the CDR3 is TGTGCCAGCAGCATTACCGGGACAGGTCGCACCGGGGAGCTGTTTTTT.

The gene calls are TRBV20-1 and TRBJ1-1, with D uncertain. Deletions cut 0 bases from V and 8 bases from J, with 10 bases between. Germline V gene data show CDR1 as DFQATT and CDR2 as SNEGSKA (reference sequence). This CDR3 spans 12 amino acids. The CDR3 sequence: CSARDYISEAFF. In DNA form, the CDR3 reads TGCAGTGCTAGAGATTATATCTCAGAAGCTTTCTTT.

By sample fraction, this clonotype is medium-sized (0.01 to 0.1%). Written as DNA, the CDR3 is TGTGCCAGCAGTCCAGGGTATTCCTTCTACTCTGGGGCCAACGTCCTGACTTTC. It yields the protein CASSPGYSFYSGANVLTF. The chain has TRBV12-3 or TRBV12-4 and TRBJ2-6, with D possibly being TRBD1 (5 bases). V was shortened by 5 bases and J by 0 bases, with 17 bases between the two germline ends. This CDR3 comprises 18 residues.

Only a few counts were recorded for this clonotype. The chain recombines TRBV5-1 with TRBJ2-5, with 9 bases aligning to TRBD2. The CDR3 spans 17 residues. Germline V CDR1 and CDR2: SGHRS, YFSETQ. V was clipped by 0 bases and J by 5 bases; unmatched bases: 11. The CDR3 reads CASSLEGGGAPSETQYF. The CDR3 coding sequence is TGCGCCAGCAGCTTGGAGGGCGGGGGGGCCCCGTCGGAGACCCAGTACTTC. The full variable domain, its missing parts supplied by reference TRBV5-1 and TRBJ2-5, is KAGVTQTPRYLIKTRGQQVTLSCSPISGHRSVSWYQQTPGQGLQFLFEYFSETQRNKGNFPGRFSGRQFSNSRSEMNVSTLELGDSALYLCASSLEGGGAPSETQYFGPGTRLLVL.

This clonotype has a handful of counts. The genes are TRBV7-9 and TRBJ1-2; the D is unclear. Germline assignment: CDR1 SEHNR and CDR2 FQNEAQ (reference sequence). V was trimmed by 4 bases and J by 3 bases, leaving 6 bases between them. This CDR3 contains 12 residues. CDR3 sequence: CASSSSDYGYTF. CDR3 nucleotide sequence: TGTGCCAGCAGCTCCTCGGACTATGGCTACACCTTC.

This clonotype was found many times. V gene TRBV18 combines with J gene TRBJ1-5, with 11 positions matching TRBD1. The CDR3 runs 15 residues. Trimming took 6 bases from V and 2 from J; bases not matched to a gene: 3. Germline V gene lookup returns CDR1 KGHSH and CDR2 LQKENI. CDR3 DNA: TGTGCCAGCTCCAGGACAGGGGGCCGCAATCAGCCCCAGCATTTT. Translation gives CASSRTGGRNQPQHF.

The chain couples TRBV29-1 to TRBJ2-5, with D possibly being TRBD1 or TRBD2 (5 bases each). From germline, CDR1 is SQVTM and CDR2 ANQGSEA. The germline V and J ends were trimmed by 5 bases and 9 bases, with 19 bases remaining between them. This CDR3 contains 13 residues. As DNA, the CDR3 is TGCAGCGTTAAACCCGGGACCCTAGGGCCCCAGTACTTC. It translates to CSVKPGTLGPQYF.

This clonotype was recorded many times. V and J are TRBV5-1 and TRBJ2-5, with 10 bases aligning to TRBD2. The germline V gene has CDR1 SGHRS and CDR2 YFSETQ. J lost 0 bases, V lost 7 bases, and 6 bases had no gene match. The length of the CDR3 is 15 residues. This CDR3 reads CASVSGGGYQETQYF. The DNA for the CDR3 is TGCGCCAGCGTCAGCGGGGGGGGCTACCAAGAGACCCAGTACTTC.

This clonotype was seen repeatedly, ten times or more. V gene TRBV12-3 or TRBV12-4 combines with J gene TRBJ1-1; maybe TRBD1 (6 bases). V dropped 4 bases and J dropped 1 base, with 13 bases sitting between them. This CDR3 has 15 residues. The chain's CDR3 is CASSSGGLRNTEAFF. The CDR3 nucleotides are TGTGCCAGCAGTTCTGGGGGGCTAAGGAACACTGAAGCTTTCTTT.

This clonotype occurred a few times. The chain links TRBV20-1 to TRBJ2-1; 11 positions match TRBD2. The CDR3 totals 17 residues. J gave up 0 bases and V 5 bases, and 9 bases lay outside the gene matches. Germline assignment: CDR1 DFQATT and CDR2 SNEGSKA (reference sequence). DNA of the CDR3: TGCAGTGCTGGACTAGCGGGTTATCTCAGCTCCTACAATGAGCAGTTCTTC. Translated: CSAGLAGYLSSYNEQFF.

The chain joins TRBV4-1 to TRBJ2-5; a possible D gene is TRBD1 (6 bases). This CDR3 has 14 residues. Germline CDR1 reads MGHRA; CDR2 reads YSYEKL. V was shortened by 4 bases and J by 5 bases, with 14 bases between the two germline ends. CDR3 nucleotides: TGCGCCAGCAGCCTCGCGACAGGTTGGGAGACCCAGTACTTC. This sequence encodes CASSLATGWETQYF.

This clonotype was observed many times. CDR3 protein: CASSSGTGNEKLFF. CDR3 coding DNA: TGCGCCAGCAGCTCCGGGACAGGGAATGAAAAACTGTTTTTT. This chain joins TRBV5-1 and TRBJ1-4, with TRBD1 matching 9 bases. CDR3 length equals 14 residues. Germline-derived CDR1 and CDR2 are SGHRS and YFSETQ. The V gene end was trimmed by 3 bases and the J gene end by 5 bases; junction bases not matched to a gene: 2.

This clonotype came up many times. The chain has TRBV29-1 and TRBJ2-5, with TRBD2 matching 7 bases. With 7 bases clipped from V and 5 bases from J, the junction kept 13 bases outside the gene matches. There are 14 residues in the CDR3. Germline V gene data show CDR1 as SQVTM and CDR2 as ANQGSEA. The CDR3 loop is CSAGGRNPPETQYF. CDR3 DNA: TGCAGCGCGGGGGGTAGGAATCCTCCGGAGACCCAGTACTTC.